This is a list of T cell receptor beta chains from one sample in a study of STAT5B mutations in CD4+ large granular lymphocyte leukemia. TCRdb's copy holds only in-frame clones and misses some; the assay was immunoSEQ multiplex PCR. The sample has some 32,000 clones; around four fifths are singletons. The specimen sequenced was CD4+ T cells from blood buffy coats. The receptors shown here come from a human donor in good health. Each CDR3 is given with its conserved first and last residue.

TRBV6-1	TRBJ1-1	CASSRQGNNFAFF
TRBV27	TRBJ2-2	CASSFSAANTGELFF
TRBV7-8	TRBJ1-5	CASSLAFLRLFNQPQHF
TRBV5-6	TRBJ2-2	CASSFRTGAWNTGELFF
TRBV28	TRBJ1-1	CASSLRRLMNTEAFF
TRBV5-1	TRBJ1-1	CASSWELNTEAFF
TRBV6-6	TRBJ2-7	CASSSGALSSYEQYF
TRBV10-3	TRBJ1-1	CAISESEGTEAFF
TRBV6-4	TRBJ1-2	CASSYQGKVGYTF
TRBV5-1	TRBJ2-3	CASSLSFAAGTDTQYF
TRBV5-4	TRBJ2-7	CASSLRQGSYEQYF
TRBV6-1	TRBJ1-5	CASSGRVGNQPQHF
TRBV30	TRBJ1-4	CASPLGEKLFF
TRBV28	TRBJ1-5	CASRAGPNNQPQHF
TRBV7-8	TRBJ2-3	CASRALRSSGTDTQYF
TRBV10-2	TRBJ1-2	CASSEEGGIALPDGYTF
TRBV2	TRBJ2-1	CASSVGGTSGMGYNEQFF
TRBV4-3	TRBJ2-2	CASSLHRGTTGELFF
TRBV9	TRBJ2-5	CASSVRQGKETQYF
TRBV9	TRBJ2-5	CASSVSHREETQYF
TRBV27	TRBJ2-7	CASRGLAEGYEQYF
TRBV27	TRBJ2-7	CASSPGSLYEQYF
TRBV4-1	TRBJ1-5	CASSQDNSRVQHF